These 11 T cell receptor beta chains share one sample of origin, sequenced in a study of blood T cells in healthy people across ages. PCR was performed a second time for about 6 to 12 cycles using a sample-barcoded 5' primer and a J-beta primer mix. TCRdb ran MiXCR on the 5' RACE reads and lists one entry per CDR3 protein. The data show about 1.6 million distinct CDR3 sequences, about 35% seen once. Sequenced material: blood. The origin of the receptors is a woman in her twenties or thirties in good health.

This clonotype has a handful of counts. The chain couples TRBV29-1 to TRBJ1-2; D perhaps matches TRBD1 (6 bases). Germline-derived CDR1 and CDR2 are SQVTM and ANQGSEA. V lost 4 bases and J lost 3, with 12 bases in between. The CDR3 runs 13 residues. CDR3: CSVGPGDHYGYTF. The DNA of the CDR3 is TGCAGCGTTGGGCCAGGGGATCACTATGGCTACACCTTC.

CDR3 coding DNA: TGTGCCAGCAGCTTGGCGCTACGAAGTGAAGCTTTCTTT. It encodes CASSLALRSEAFF. This chain links TRBV7-6 with TRBJ1-1; D is uncertain. With 3 bases removed from V and 7 bases from J, the gap between germline ends came to 12 bases. The germline CDR1 and CDR2 sequences are SGHVS and FNYEAQ. There are 13 residues in the CDR3.

A few counts support this clonotype. The rearrangement links TRBV6-6 to TRBJ2-3; possible D gene TRBD2, 5 bases. There are 16 residues in the CDR3. The ends were cut back, 4 bases at V and 5 bases at J, with 19 bases in the middle. Germline V lookup: CDR1 MNHNY, CDR2 SVGAGI (reference sequence). Written as DNA, the CDR3 is TGTGCCAGCAGTTCGTTCGACCCCCGTGAGGGAGATACGCAGTATTTT. It encodes CASSSFDPREGDTQYF.

Points on this clonotype: At one of its ends the junction is not consistent with the germline gene, which may arise from a read error. This chain connects TRBV10-3 to TRBJ2-7; 8 bases map to TRBD1. Looked up from germline, CDR1 is ENHRY and CDR2 is SYGVKD. This CDR3 region has 13 residues. The CDR3 protein is CAISEGSAGQGNF. The DNA of the CDR3 is TGTGCCATCAGTGAAGGGTCTGCAGGACAGGGTAACTTC.

This clonotype was picked up many times. The CDR3 DNA sequence: TGCAGCGTAATGACTAGCGGGAGCTCCTACGAGCAGTACTTC. Its protein product is CSVMTSGSSYEQYF. This rearrangement joins TRBV29-1 to TRBJ2-7; TRBD2 agrees at 12 bases. This CDR3 spans 14 amino acids. After removal of 6 bases from V and 0 bases from J, the junction contained 3 bases not matched to a gene. Germline lookup yields CDR1 SQVTM and CDR2 ANQGSEA.

This clonotype came up a few times. V gene TRBV6-5 combines with J gene TRBJ1-2, with D tentatively TRBD1 (5 bases). V dropped 2 bases and J dropped 5 bases, with 15 bases sitting between them. This CDR3 spans 15 amino acids. CDR1 MNHEY and CDR2 SVGAGI come from the germline V gene. The CDR3 DNA reads TGTGCCAGCAGTTACGATGCAGGGCGTCTTTATGGCTACACCTTC. This encodes CASSYDAGRLYGYTF.

This clonotype was counted between two and nine times. The chain uses TRBV12-5 and TRBJ2-1; 10 nucleotides match TRBD2. The germline V gene encodes CDR1 LGHNT and CDR2 FRNRAP. V shed 0 bases and J 6 bases; nucleotides not matched to a gene: 5. The CDR3 has 16 residues. CDR3 coding DNA: TGTGCTAGTGGTTTGGTAGTGAGCGGGGGGGCCAATGAGCAGTTCTTC. The encoded protein is CASGLVVSGGANEQFF.

This clonotype was detected only a few times. The V call is TRBV27, the J call TRBJ1-4; D possibly corresponds to TRBD1 (5 bases). Germline V CDR1 and CDR2: MNHEY, SMNVEV (reference sequence). The CDR3 loop spans 13 amino acids. The V end was cut by 5 bases, the J end by 10 bases, with 14 bases between. The CDR3 DNA follows: TGTGCCAGCAGTACAGGAAGGATGGGAAAACTGTTTTTT. Its translation is CASSTGRMGKLFF.

This clonotype was observed at least ten times. The chain carries TRBV20-1 and TRBJ2-5, with 8 bases aligning to TRBD2. Germline assignment: CDR1 DFQATT and CDR2 SNEGSKA (reference sequence). This CDR3 has 14 residues. V was pared by 1 base and J by 4 bases, with 5 bases of the junction left unmatched. CDR3 sequence (DNA): TGCAGTGCTAGAGGGCTAGCGGGTAGAGAGACCCAGTACTTC. Translation gives CSARGLAGRETQYF.

The genes are TRBV4-2 and TRBJ2-3; D is undetermined. Trimming cost V 1 base and J 2 bases, with 7 bases left between them. Germline V lookup: CDR1 LGHNA, CDR2 YNFKEQ. This CDR3 has 14 residues. The DNA for the CDR3 is TGTGCCAGCAGCCAAGTAACTGACACAGATACGCAGTATTTT. Encoded protein: CASSQVTDTDTQYF.

This clonotype appeared a few times. The genes are TRBV27 and TRBJ2-1; perhaps TRBD2 as D (6 bases). V dropped 6 bases and J dropped 2 bases, with 20 bases sitting between them. The germline CDR1 and CDR2 sequences are MNHEY and SMNVEV (reference sequence). This CDR3 contains 17 residues. CDR3 nucleotides: TGTGCCAGCAGCCACAATCACGGACTAAGTCCCTACAATGAGCAGTTCTTC. This sequence encodes CASSHNHGLSPYNEQFF.